This T cell receptor (beta chain) was recorded in a study of shared clonotypes between healthy human individuals. The genomic DNA of each subset was split evenly across several immunoSEQ plates. Clones were sequenced by immunoSEQ multiplex PCR, and TCRdb holds only the in-frame ones, with some missing. The sample lists millions of clones; around nine tenths were seen once. The sequence was collected from a man younger than 35 in good health. The source material was naive CD4+ T cells sorted from blood. Noted subset: CD45RA+ positively selected.

CDR3 sequence (DNA): TGTGCCAGCAGTATCACTAGCGGGAGGAAATGGGACAATGAGCAGTTCTTC. Protein sequence: CASSITSGRKWDNEQFF. V is TRBV6-4 and J is TRBJ2-1; 12 bases are a match to TRBD2. Germline CDR1 reads MRHNA; CDR2 reads SNTAGT. This CDR3 is built from 17 residues. Trimming removed 5 bases from V and 5 bases from J; junction bases left unmatched: 10.